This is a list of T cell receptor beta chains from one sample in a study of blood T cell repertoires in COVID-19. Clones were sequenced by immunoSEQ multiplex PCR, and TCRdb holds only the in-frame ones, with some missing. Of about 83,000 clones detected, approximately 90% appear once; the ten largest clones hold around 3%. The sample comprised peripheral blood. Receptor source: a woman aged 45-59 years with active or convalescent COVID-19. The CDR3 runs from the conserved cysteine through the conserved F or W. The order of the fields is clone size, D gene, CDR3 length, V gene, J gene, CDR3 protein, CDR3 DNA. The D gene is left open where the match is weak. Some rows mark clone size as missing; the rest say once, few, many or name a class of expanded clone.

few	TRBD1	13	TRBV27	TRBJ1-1	CAIQQGRNTEAFF	TGTGCCATCCAACAGGGGAGGAACACTGAAGCTTTCTTT
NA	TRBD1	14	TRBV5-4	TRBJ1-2	CASSPSGQAYGYTF	TGTGCCAGCAGCCCATCAGGACAGGCCTATGGCTACACCTTC
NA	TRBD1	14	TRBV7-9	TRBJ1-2	CASRWDRGNYGYTF	TGTGCCAGCAGATGGGACAGGGGAAACTATGGCTACACCTTC
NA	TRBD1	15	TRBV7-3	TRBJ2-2	CASSRQGADTGELFF	TGTGCCAGCAGCCGACAGGGGGCGGACACCGGGGAGCTGTTTTTT
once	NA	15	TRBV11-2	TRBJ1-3	CASSLGLNSGNTIYF	TGTGCCAGCAGCTTAGGGCTGAACTCTGGAAACACCATATATTTT
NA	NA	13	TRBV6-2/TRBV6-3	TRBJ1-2	CASSYRGSHGYTF	TGTGCCAGCAGTTACAGGGGTTCCCATGGCTACACCTTC
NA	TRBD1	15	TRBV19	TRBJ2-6	CASSATGPGANVLTF	TGTGCCAGTAGTGCGACAGGGCCTGGGGCCAACGTCCTGACTTTC
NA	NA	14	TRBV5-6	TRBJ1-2	CASSLPMLTGGYTF	TGTGCCAGCAGCTTGCCGATGCTGACGGGGGGCTACACCTTC
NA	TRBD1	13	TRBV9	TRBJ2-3	CASSGRGIGTQYF	TGTGCCAGCAGCGGCAGGGGGATTGGTACGCAGTATTTT
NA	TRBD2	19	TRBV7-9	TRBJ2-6	CASSPPSRTLAAGANVLTF	TGTGCCAGCAGCCCTCCTTCTCGGACACTAGCGGCCGGGGCCAACGTCCTGACTTTC
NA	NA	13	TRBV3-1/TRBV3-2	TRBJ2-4	CASSPLAKNIQYF	TGTGCCAGCAGCCCTTTGGCCAAAAACATTCAGTACTTC
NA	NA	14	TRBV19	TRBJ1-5	CASAFEGVHQPQHF	TGTGCCAGTGCCTTTGAGGGGGTGCACCAGCCCCAGCATTTT
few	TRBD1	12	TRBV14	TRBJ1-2	CASSWDRGGYTF	TGTGCCAGCAGCTGGGACAGGGGCGGCTACACCTTC
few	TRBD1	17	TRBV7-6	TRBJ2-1	CASSLPGQGRSYNEQFF	TGTGCCAGCAGCTTACCCGGACAGGGGCGGTCCTACAATGAGCAGTTCTTC
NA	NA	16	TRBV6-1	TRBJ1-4	CASSEKGPPTNEKLFF	TGTGCCAGCAGTGAAAAGGGGCCTCCAACTAATGAAAAACTGTTTTTT
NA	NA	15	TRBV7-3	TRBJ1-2	CASSLNGGASYGYTF	TGTGCCAGCAGCTTAAATGGGGGCGCGAGCTATGGCTACACCTTC
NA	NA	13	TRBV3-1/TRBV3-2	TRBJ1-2	CASSPFGGYGYTF	TGTGCCAGCAGCCCCTTCGGCGGCTATGGCTACACCTTC
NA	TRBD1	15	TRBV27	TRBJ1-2	CASSPRDRPNYGYTF	TGTGCCAGCAGTCCTAGGGACAGGCCTAACTATGGCTACACCTTC
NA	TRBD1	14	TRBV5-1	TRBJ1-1	CASSGQGAGTEAFF	TGCGCCAGCAGCGGACAGGGGGCCGGCACTGAAGCTTTCTTT
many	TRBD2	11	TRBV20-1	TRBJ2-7	CSATSGHEQYF	TGCAGTGCTACTAGCGGCCACGAGCAGTACTTC
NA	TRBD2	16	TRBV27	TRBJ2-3	CASTGLAGLSTDTQYF	TGTGCCAGCACCGGACTAGCGGGGCTTAGCACAGATACGCAGTATTTT
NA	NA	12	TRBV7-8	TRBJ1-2	CASSFDGAGYTF	TGTGCCAGCAGCTTTGATGGGGCCGGCTACACCTTC
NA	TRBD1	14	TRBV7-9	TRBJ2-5	CASSTGQGAETQYF	TGTGCCAGCAGCACCGGACAGGGGGCCGAGACCCAGTACTTC
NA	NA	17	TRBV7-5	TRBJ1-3	CARSPYDREGWGNTIYF	TGTGCCAGAAGCCCGTATGACAGGGAAGGTTGGGGAAACACCATATATTTT
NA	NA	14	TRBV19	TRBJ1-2	CASSSKGVVYGYTF	TGTGCCAGTAGTAGTAAAGGAGTGGTCTATGGCTACACCTTC
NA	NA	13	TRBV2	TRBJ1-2	CASSPRPGWGYTF	TGTGCCAGCAGTCCCCGTCCGGGTTGGGGCTACACCTTC
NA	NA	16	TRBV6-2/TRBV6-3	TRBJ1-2	CASSYSILGQLYGYTF	TGTGCCAGCAGTTACTCGATATTGGGACAACTCTATGGCTACACCTTC
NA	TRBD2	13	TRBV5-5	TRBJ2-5	CASGSGGQETQYF	TGTGCCAGCGGGTCGGGGGGGCAAGAGACCCAGTACTTC
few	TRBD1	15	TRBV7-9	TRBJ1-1	CASSLVGQGYNEAFF	TGTGCCAGCAGCTTAGTAGGACAGGGGTATAATGAAGCTTTCTTT
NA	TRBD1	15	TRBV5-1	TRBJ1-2	CASREGQGGNYGYTF	TGCGCCAGCAGGGAAGGACAGGGAGGCAACTATGGCTACACCTTC
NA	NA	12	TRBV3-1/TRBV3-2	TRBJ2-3	CASRTAGDTQYF	TGTGCCAGCAGGACTGCGGGAGATACGCAGTATTTT
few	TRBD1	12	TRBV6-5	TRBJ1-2	CASRTGIYGYTF	TGTGCCAGCAGGACAGGGATCTATGGCTACACCTTC
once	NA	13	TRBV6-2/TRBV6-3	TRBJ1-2	CASSYEGTYGYTF	TGTGCCAGCAGTTACGAGGGTACCTATGGCTACACCTTC
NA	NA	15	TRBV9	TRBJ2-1	CASSAQGRAYNEQFF	TGTGCCAGCAGCGCCCAGGGGAGGGCCTACAATGAGCAGTTCTTC
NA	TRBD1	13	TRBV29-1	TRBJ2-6	CSVTGHEANVLTF	TGCAGCGTGACAGGGCATGAGGCCAACGTCCTGACTTTC
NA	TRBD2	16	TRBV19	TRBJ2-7	CASSMEGKSGGPEQYF	TGTGCCAGTAGTATGGAGGGAAAGAGCGGGGGCCCCGAGCAGTACTTC
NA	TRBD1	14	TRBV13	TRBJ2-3	CASSSGQGTDTQYF	TGTGCCAGCAGCTCAGGACAGGGCACAGATACGCAGTATTTT
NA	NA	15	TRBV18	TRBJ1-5	CASSPDSYSNQPQHF	TGTGCCAGCTCACCTGACAGTTATAGCAATCAGCCCCAGCATTTT
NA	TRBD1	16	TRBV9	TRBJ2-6	CASSVRQGRGANVLTF	TGTGCCAGCAGCGTTAGACAGGGGCGAGGGGCCAACGTCCTGACTTTC
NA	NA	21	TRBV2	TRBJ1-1	CASIRKPGHPFRSFLNTEAFF	TGTGCCAGCATTCGGAAACCAGGGCACCCCTTTCGTAGTTTTTTGAACACTGAAGCTTTCTTT
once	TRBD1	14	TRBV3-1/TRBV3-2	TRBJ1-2	CASSRGQGNYGYTF	TGTGCCAGCAGCCGGGGACAGGGAAACTATGGCTACACCTTC
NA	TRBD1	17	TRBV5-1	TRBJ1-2	CASSLASDRGGRGGYTF	TGCGCCAGCAGCTTGGCCTCGGACAGGGGAGGTAGGGGCGGCTACACCTTC
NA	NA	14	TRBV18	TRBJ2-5	CASSPGTGQETQYF	TGTGCCAGCTCACCGGGGACTGGTCAAGAGACCCAGTACTTC
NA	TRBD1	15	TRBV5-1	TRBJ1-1	CASSLATGGRGEAFF	TGCGCCAGCAGCTTGGCTACAGGGGGCAGGGGTGAAGCTTTCTTT
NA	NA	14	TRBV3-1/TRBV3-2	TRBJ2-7	CASSQGAISYEQYF	TGTGCCAGCAGCCAAGGAGCGATTTCATACGAGCAGTACTTC
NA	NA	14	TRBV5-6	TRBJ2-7	CASSFGTPVYEQYF	TGTGCCAGCAGCTTCGGGACACCAGTCTACGAGCAGTACTTC
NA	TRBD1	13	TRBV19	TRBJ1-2	CASTPTGQYGYTF	TGTGCCAGTACCCCGACAGGGCAATATGGCTACACCTTC
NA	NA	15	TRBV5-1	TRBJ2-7	CASSLVGEVAGEQYF	TGCGCCAGCAGCTTGGTGGGGGAGGTGGCGGGCGAGCAGTACTTC
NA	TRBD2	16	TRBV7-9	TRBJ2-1	CASSLALAGGSAWQFF	TGTGCCAGCAGCTTAGCACTAGCGGGGGGCTCAGCCTGGCAGTTCTTC
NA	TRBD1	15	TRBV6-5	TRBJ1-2	CASSYGDRSFYGYTF	TGTGCCAGCAGTTACGGGGACAGGTCGTTCTATGGCTACACCTTC
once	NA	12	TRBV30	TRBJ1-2	CAWSRVLYGYTF	TGTGCCTGGAGTCGGGTGCTCTATGGCTACACCTTC
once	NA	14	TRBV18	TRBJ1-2	CASSDNRASYGYTF	TGTGCCAGCTCAGATAACAGGGCGAGCTATGGCTACACCTTC
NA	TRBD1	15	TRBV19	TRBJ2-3	CASSKPGQGLDTQYF	TGTGCCAGTAGTAAGCCTGGACAGGGCTTGGATACGCAGTATTTT
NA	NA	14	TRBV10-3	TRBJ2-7	CAISDAQGYYEQYF	TGTGCCATCAGTGACGCACAGGGATATTACGAGCAGTACTTC